These 10 T cell receptor beta chains were sequenced from one sample in a study of T-cell reconstitution after alpha-beta-depleted transplantation in children. Researchers prepared the TCRbeta library using unique molecular identifiers, the study reports. Using its own MiXCR run on the PCR reads, TCRdb lists one record per CDR3 protein. The table records around 240,000 distinct CDR3 sequences, around 9.7% of them present only once. Sequencing was performed on PBMCs from the stem cell graft donor, taken from the stem cell graft. These receptors were obtained from a human donor who donated a stem cell graft to a child with SCID.

This clonotype was counted at least ten times. The chain recombines TRBV5-1 with TRBJ1-1; D remains ambiguous. Per the germline V gene, CDR1 is SGHRS and CDR2 is YFSETQ. This CDR3 spans 14 amino acids. The V end was cut by 5 bases, the J end by 2 bases, with 13 bases between. CDR3 protein: CASRIVPPNTEAFF. The CDR3, as DNA: TGCGCCAGCAGGATAGTCCCTCCCAACACTGAAGCTTTCTTT.

This clonotype showed up many times. Here the CDR3 reads CSARRTGLSEKLFF. CDR3 nucleotide sequence: TGCAGTGCTAGACGGACAGGGTTGTCTGAAAAACTGTTTTTT. V usage is TRBV20-1 and J usage is TRBJ1-4, with 8 bases identical to TRBD1. This CDR3 spans 14 amino acids. Germline V gene sequence: CDR1 DFQATT, CDR2 SNEGSKA (reference sequence). V shed 2 bases and J 7 bases; nucleotides not matched to a gene: 6.

The chain is built from TRBV2 and TRBJ2-7; 7 positions match TRBD1. The CDR3 is made up of 14 amino acids. The germline V gene has CDR1 SNHLY and CDR2 FYNNEI. Losses at the gene ends were 2 bases for V and 0 bases for J; bases not matched to a gene: 1. CDR3 DNA: TGTGCCAGCAGTGAACAGGGGGTCTCCTACGAGCAGTACTTC. It encodes CASSEQGVSYEQYF. Supplemented by reference TRBV2 and TRBJ2-7, the full variable domain reads EPEVTQTPSHQVTQMGQEVILRCVPISNHLYFYWYRQILGQKVEFLVSFYNNEISEKSEIFDDQFSVERPDGSNFTLKIRSTKLEDSAMYFCASSEQGVSYEQYFGPGTRLTVT.

Many counts were recorded for this clonotype. The CDR3 protein is CASSYQGDTEAFF. The DNA of the CDR3 is TGTGCCAGCAGTTATCAGGGGGACACTGAAGCTTTCTTT. The chain links TRBV6-5 to TRBJ1-1; 7 bases fit TRBD1. The CDR3 totals 13 residues. After removal of 3 bases from V and 3 bases from J, the junction contained 1 base not matched to a gene. Germline lookup yields CDR1 MNHEY and CDR2 SVGAGI.

The rearrangement uses TRBV6-2 or TRBV6-3 and TRBJ1-1; D is undetermined. V dropped 1 base and J dropped 11 bases, with 14 bases sitting between them. Germline CDR1 and CDR2: MNHEY and SVGEGT. This CDR3 comprises 13 residues. This CDR3 reads CASSYYRGRRAFF. The CDR3 coding sequence is TGTGCCAGCAGTTACTACCGGGGTAGAAGGGCTTTCTTT.

This clonotype was counted between two and nine times. The chain couples TRBV15 to TRBJ1-1; TRBD1 is a possible D gene (6 bases). CDR1 and CDR2 from the germline V gene are LNHNV and YYDKDF (reference sequence). There are 17 residues in the CDR3. The V end was cut by 8 bases, the J end by 0 bases, with 22 bases between. CDR3 nucleotide sequence: TGTGCCACCGCGACAGGCCAAAATCGGCGGATGAACACTGAAGCTTTCTTT. This translates into CATATGQNRRMNTEAFF.

Many counts were recorded for this clonotype. The V and J genes are TRBV4-1 and TRBJ1-4; weak D call: TRBD1 (5 bases). The germline CDR1 and CDR2 sequences are MGHRA and YSYEKL. V shed 4 bases and J shed 10 bases, with 16 bases lying between them. The CDR3 spans 14 residues. The CDR3 reads CASSPRAGLGKLFF. CDR3 coding DNA: TGCGCCAGCAGCCCCAGGGCCGGACTAGGAAAACTGTTTTTT.

There are many counts of this clonotype. The chain employs TRBV5-1 and TRBJ2-1; 13 bases match TRBD2. Germline CDR1 SGHRS, CDR2 YFSETQ. Trimming removed 4 bases from V and 7 bases from J; junction bases left unmatched: 8. There are 16 residues in the CDR3. CDR3: CASSPETSGGRNEQFF. CDR3 bases: TGCGCCAGCAGCCCCGAGACTAGCGGGGGGCGGAATGAGCAGTTCTTC.

This clonotype was seen repeatedly, ten times or more. The chain recombines TRBV20-1 with TRBJ2-3; 9 positions agree with TRBD1. CDR3 length: 15 residues. Germline V lookup: CDR1 DFQATT, CDR2 SNEGSKA (reference sequence). The ends lost 6 bases at V and 1 base at J; junction bases unmatched: 8. The CDR3 sequence: CSAQPWDRGTDTQYF. The DNA for the CDR3 is TGCAGTGCCCAACCGTGGGACAGGGGCACAGATACGCAGTATTTT.

This clonotype was seen repeatedly, ten times or more. J is TRBJ2-7 and V is TRBV7-2; TRBD1 matches 7 bases. V dropped 5 bases and J dropped 3; count of bases not matched to a gene: 7. CDR3 length equals 14 residues. Looked up from germline, CDR1 is SGHTA and CDR2 is FQGNSA. Written as DNA, the CDR3 is TGTGCCAGCAGCAAACGGACAGGTAACTACGAGCAGTACTTC. This codes for CASSKRTGNYEQYF. The whole variable domain, remainder taken from reference TRBV7-2 and TRBJ2-7, is GAGVSQSPSNKVTEKGKDVELRCDPISGHTALYWYRQSLGQGLEFLIYFQGNSAPDKSGLPSDRFSAERTGGSVSTLTIQRTQQEDSAVYLCASSKRTGNYEQYFGPGTRLTVT.